This T cell receptor beta chain was profiled in a study of cytomegalovirus exposure and HLA in healthy donors. The study, taken as a whole, reports: Specificity for CMV antigens was confirmed in vitro for a few of the CMV-associated chains. Earlier analysis found most TCR beta V segments productive about 90% or about 30% of the time. Reports credit the classifier with highly specific, highly sensitive diagnosis of cytomegalovirus status. Follow-up analysis seemed to connect common viral pathogens with several of the most significant clusters identified.

The PCR used 60 Vbeta and 13 Jbeta primers. Using immunoSEQ multiplex PCR, the repertoire was profiled, and TCRdb retains in-frame clones only, with some absent. Of approximately 170,000 clones listed, approximately 78% were seen once; the top ten hold roughly 0.75%. There are 13 residues in the CDR3. V was clipped by 0 bases and J by 15 bases, with 15 bases between them. Germline CDR1 and CDR2: LGHNA and YSLEER. Turning to this clone: What it recognizes is unknown.

Material: PBMCs. The sequence was collected from a woman aged 18 to 35 in good health and CMV-seronegative. The rearrangement links TRBV4-3 to TRBJ2-1; tentative D call: TRBD2 (6 bases). The CDR3 DNA follows: TGCGCCAGCAGCCAAGATGCGCGCGGGAATCCGTTCTTC. Its translation: CASSQDARGNPFF.